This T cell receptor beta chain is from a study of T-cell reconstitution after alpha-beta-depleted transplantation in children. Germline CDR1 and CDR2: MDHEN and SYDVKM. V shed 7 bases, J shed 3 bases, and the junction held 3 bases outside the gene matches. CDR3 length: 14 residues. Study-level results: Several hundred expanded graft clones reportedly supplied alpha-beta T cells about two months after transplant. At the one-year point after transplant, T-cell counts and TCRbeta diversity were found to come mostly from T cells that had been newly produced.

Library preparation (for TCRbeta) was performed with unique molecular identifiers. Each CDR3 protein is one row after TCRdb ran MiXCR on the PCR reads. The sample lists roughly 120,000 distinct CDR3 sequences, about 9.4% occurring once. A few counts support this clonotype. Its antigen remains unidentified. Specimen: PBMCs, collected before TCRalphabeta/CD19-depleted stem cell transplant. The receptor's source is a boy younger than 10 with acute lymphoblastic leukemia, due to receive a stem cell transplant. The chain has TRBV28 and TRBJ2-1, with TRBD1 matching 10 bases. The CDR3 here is CASTGDRGYNEQFF. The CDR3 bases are TGTGCCAGCACCGGGGACAGGGGCTACAATGAGCAGTTCTTC.